A selection of T cell receptor beta chains follows, all from one sample in a study of blood T cell repertoires in COVID-19. Method: immunoSEQ multiplex PCR; TCRdb's copy keeps in-frame clones and lacks some. This sample has about 220,000 clones; roughly 87% occur once, and the top ten carry 2.6%. Sequencing was carried out using PBMCs or T cells enriched from blood (not recorded which). The receptors were gathered from a woman aged 30 to 39 with acute COVID-19. Both conserved end residues are part of each CDR3. The D gene is left open where the match is weak. Part of the rows lack a size; the others show once, few, many or a class for expanded clones.

v_gene	d_gene	abundance	j_gene	CDR3aa	CDR3nt
TRBV6-5	NA	NA	TRBJ2-7	CASRSGTLAYEQYF	TGTGCCAGCAGATCCGGGACATTAGCCTACGAGCAGTACTTC
TRBV12-3/TRBV12-4	NA	NA	TRBJ2-2	CASHRGNTGELFF	TGTGCCAGCCACCGGGGGAACACCGGGGAGCTGTTTTTT
TRBV19	NA	NA	TRBJ1-1	CAIRENTEAFF	TGTGCCATCCGGGAGAACACTGAAGCTTTCTTT
TRBV7-9	TRBD2	NA	TRBJ2-4	CASSLVAPRGELQNIQYF	TGTGCCAGCAGCTTAGTGGCCCCTCGGGGGGAACTTCAAAACATTCAGTACTTC
TRBV3-1/TRBV3-2	NA	NA	TRBJ2-5	CASSQVVSGNGETQYF	TGTGCCAGCAGCCAAGTAGTATCGGGGAATGGAGAGACCCAGTACTTC
TRBV27	NA	NA	TRBJ1-6	CASSFSLQGPLHF	TGTGCCAGCAGTTTTTCACTACAGGGCCCCCTCCACTTT
TRBV27	NA	NA	TRBJ2-2	CASSLRLDKSGELFF	TGTGCCAGCAGTTTAAGACTAGACAAGTCCGGGGAGCTGTTTTTT
TRBV12-3/TRBV12-4	NA	once	TRBJ1-1	CASRRTVNTEAFF	TGTGCCAGCAGGCGCACAGTGAACACTGAAGCTTTCTTT
TRBV6-2/TRBV6-3	NA	NA	TRBJ2-7	CASSLPTGTYEQYF	TGTGCCAGCAGCCTCCCGACAGGTACTTACGAGCAGTACTTC
TRBV6-5	NA	NA	TRBJ2-7	CASRSQGFREQYF	TGTGCCAGCAGATCGCAGGGTTTCCGCGAGCAGTACTTC
TRBV18	NA	few	TRBJ2-7	CASSPPTADYEQYF	TGTGCCAGCTCACCTCCGACAGCCGACTACGAGCAGTACTTC
TRBV7-2	TRBD1	NA	TRBJ1-1	CASSLASQGEAFF	TGTGCCAGCAGCTTAGCCTCACAGGGGGAAGCTTTCTTT
TRBV5-4	NA	NA	TRBJ1-2	CASSFVGRNLYGYTF	TGTGCCAGCAGCTTCGTGGGCAGAAACCTCTATGGCTACACCTTC
TRBV3-1/TRBV3-2	NA	NA	TRBJ2-7	CASSQDLAAYEQYF	TGTGCCAGCAGCCAAGATTTGGCAGCGTACGAGCAGTACTTC
TRBV7-8	NA	few	TRBJ1-1	CASSLSRNTEAFF	TGTGCCAGCAGCTTAAGTAGGAACACTGAAGCTTTCTTT
TRBV12-5	NA	NA	TRBJ1-1	CASGLQPRTELNTEAFF	TGTGCTAGTGGTTTACAACCTCGGACAGAACTGAACACTGAAGCTTTCTTT
TRBV29-1	NA	NA	TRBJ1-5	CSVGGGERQPQHF	TGCAGCGTTGGTGGGGGCGAACGTCAGCCCCAGCATTTT
TRBV2	NA	NA	TRBJ1-6	CASSPQGPATNSPLHF	TGTGCCAGCAGCCCCCAGGGGCCAGCGACGAATTCACCCCTCCACTTT
TRBV12-5	NA	NA	TRBJ2-7	CASGNRDGSSYEQYF	TGTGCTAGTGGAAACCGGGACGGGAGCTCCTACGAGCAGTACTTC
TRBV7-9	NA	NA	TRBJ2-2	CASSLSDTGELFF	TGTGCCAGCAGCTTATCAGACACCGGGGAGCTGTTTTTT
TRBV3-1/TRBV3-2	TRBD1	NA	TRBJ2-4	CASSLQIRGHKDIQYF	TGTGCCAGCAGCCTCCAAATAAGGGGGCACAAAGACATTCAGTACTTC
TRBV18	TRBD2	once	TRBJ2-1	CASSSLAGGSYNEQFF	TGTGCCAGCTCGTCCCTAGCGGGGGGGAGCTACAATGAGCAGTTCTTC
TRBV30	TRBD1	NA	TRBJ1-2	CAWSVGTGNYGYTF	TGTGCCTGGAGTGTAGGGACAGGCAACTATGGCTACACCTTC
TRBV5-1	NA	NA	TRBJ2-3	CASSRSSAGTDTQYF	TGCGCCAGCAGCCGATCAAGCGCGGGCACAGATACGCAGTATTTT
TRBV7-6	TRBD1	NA	TRBJ1-1	CASSSSDRDTEAFF	TGTGCCAGCAGCTCCTCAGACAGGGATACTGAAGCTTTCTTT
TRBV15	TRBD2	NA	TRBJ2-4	CATSRTRGGLAKNIQYF	TGTGCCACCAGCAGAACCCGGGGGGGATTAGCCAAAAACATTCAGTACTTC
TRBV27	TRBD1	once	TRBJ1-1	CASSGWTGNTEAFF	TGTGCCAGCAGTGGCTGGACAGGGAACACTGAAGCTTTCTTT
TRBV6-5	TRBD1	NA	TRBJ1-6	CATRRQGDSPLHF	TGTGCCACCAGAAGACAGGGGGATTCACCCCTCCACTTT
TRBV10-1	NA	NA	TRBJ2-3	CASSRQAPDTQYF	TGCGCCAGCAGTAGACAGGCTCCAGATACGCAGTATTTT